This T cell receptor (beta chain) was found in a study of response to subunit inactivated influenza vaccine. Study outcomes and limitations: New T cells are recruited in small numbers by each seasonal influenza vaccination, according to the authors' suggestion.

Comments on this clonotype: What it recognizes is unknown.

Trimming shortened V by 1 base and J by 1 base, and 12 bases separated the two germline ends. The CDR3 totals 15 residues. CDR1 and CDR2 (germline): SGHDT, YYEEEE. TCRdb processed the RT-PCR reads anew with MiXCR; each CDR3 protein has one entry. The repertoire holds almost 250,000 distinct CDR3 sequences, with over 9% as singletons. The source of this sequence is a man aged 45-65 years who received an inactivated influenza vaccine. This specimen consisted of non-naive T cells sorted from PBMCs, obtained roughly 2 weeks before vaccination. This rearrangement joins TRBV5-6 to TRBJ2-7; D tentatively reads TRBD1 or TRBD2 (6 bases each). In DNA form, the CDR3 reads TGTGCCAGCAGCTTGCGCAGGGGAGGATCCTACGAGCAGTACTTC. Protein sequence: CASSLRRGGSYEQYF.